This T cell receptor (beta chain) originates from a study of monozygotic twins with inflammatory bowel disease. The CDR3 is made up of 14 amino acids. Germline lookup yields CDR1 SGHAT and CDR2 FQNNGV. For each CDR3 protein, TCRdb gives one entry from its re-call of the 5' RACE reads, without DNA. Recorded for this sample: over 110,000 distinct CDR3 sequences. Sequenced input: blood. This chain uses TRBV11-2 with TRBJ2-2. The sequence came from a human donor with ulcerative colitis or Crohn's disease, or a healthy co-twin of an affected twin (not recorded which). The CDR3 sequence is CASSLDRDAGELFF.